The 10 T cell receptor beta chains below all came from one sample that was sequenced in a study of cytomegalovirus exposure and HLA in healthy donors. 60 Vbeta and 13 Jbeta primers were used in PCR. Only in-frame clones appear in the TCRdb table, and some are missing; sequencing was by immunoSEQ multiplex PCR. The sample lists over 150,000 clones; 74% were seen once. Sequencing input: PBMCs. These receptors were obtained from a man aged 25 to 40 in good health and CMV-seronegative.

The CDR3 sequence: CASSLVQGAVGTEAFF. DNA of the CDR3: TGCGCCAGCAGCTTGGTGCAGGGGGCCGTGGGCACTGAAGCTTTCTTT. V is TRBV5-1 and J is TRBJ1-1, with 8 bases matching TRBD1. J gave up 4 bases and V 0 bases, and 8 bases lay outside the gene matches. CDR3 length: 16 residues. CDR1 and CDR2 from the germline V gene are SGHRS and YFSETQ. The full variable domain, completed using reference TRBV5-1 and TRBJ1-1, is KAGVTQTPRYLIKTRGQQVTLSCSPISGHRSVSWYQQTPGQGLQFLFEYFSETQRNKGNFPGRFSGRQFSNSRSEMNVSTLELGDSALYLCASSLVQGAVGTEAFFGQGTRLTVV.

A few counts support this clone. The chain joins TRBV27 to TRBJ2-7, with 8 nucleotides matching TRBD1. The length of the CDR3 is 16 residues. J gave up 7 bases and V 0 bases, and 11 bases lay outside the gene matches. Germline V gene sequence: CDR1 MNHEY, CDR2 SMNVEV (reference sequence). The CDR3 is CASSLSTQGATGEQYF. DNA of the CDR3: TGTGCCAGCAGTTTATCGACCCAGGGGGCGACGGGTGAGCAGTACTTC.

The rearrangement uses TRBV15 and TRBJ2-1; 10 nucleotides agree with TRBD2. The CDR3 totals 16 residues. Germline V gene lookup returns CDR1 LNHNV and CDR2 YYDKDF (reference sequence). The ends lost 1 base at V and 6 bases at J; junction bases unmatched: 6. CDR3: CATSRGSSGGFNEQFF. CDR3 DNA sequence: TGTGCCACCAGCAGAGGTTCTAGCGGGGGTTTCAATGAGCAGTTCTTC.

The chain uses TRBV6-1 and TRBJ2-3, with TRBD2 matching over 14 bases. The CDR3 runs to 18 residues. Germline V lookup: CDR1 MNHNS, CDR2 SASEGT. V lost 4 bases to trimming and J lost 6 bases; unmatched junction nucleotides: 12. This chain's CDR3 is CASSAGLAGGHGWDTQYF. CDR3 DNA sequence: TGTGCCAGCAGTGCTGGACTAGCGGGGGGTCACGGGTGGGATACGCAGTATTTT.

The chain carries TRBV28 and TRBJ2-6; a weak D match, TRBD2 (5 bases). The CDR3 loop spans 18 amino acids. Trimming removed 2 bases at V and 3 bases at J, with 17 bases between. CDR1 is MDHEN, CDR2 SYDVKM, per germline. The CDR3 bases are TGTGCCAGCAGTTTAGTGAGCCTCGGGAATGTTGGGGCCAACGTCCTGACTTTC. Protein: CASSLVSLGNVGANVLTF.

The V and J genes are TRBV7-2 and TRBJ2-2, with TRBD2 as a possible D gene (6 bases). Germline V gives CDR1 SGHTA, CDR2 FQGNSA. This CDR3 has 14 residues. Trimming shortened V by 3 bases and J by 7 bases, and 12 bases separated the two germline ends. CDR3 in DNA: TGTGCCAGCAGCTTTAGGACTACGGACGGGGAGCTGTTTTTT. Its protein product is CASSFRTTDGELFF. Full variable domain (remainder filled in from reference TRBV7-2 and TRBJ2-2): GAGVSQSPSNKVTEKGKDVELRCDPISGHTALYWYRQSLGQGLEFLIYFQGNSAPDKSGLPSDRFSAERTGGSVSTLTIQRTQQEDSAVYLCASSFRTTDGELFFGEGSRLTVL.

This clone came up a few times. The chain recombines TRBV4-3 with TRBJ2-1, with a weak D call TRBD2 (5 bases). The CDR3 is 15 residues long. Germline values: CDR1 LGHNA, CDR2 YSLEER. The germline V and J ends were trimmed by 1 base and 4 bases, with 11 bases remaining between them. CDR3 region: CASSQAPGLYNEQFF. The CDR3 coding sequence is TGCGCCAGCAGCCAAGCACCTGGACTTTACAATGAGCAGTTCTTC.

The chain employs TRBV19 and TRBJ1-4, with 7 bases identical to TRBD1. The length of the CDR3 is 14 residues. Germline assignment: CDR1 LNHDA and CDR2 SQIVND (reference sequence). The ends lost 5 bases at V and 2 bases at J; junction bases unmatched: 2. The CDR3 nucleotides read TGTGCCAGTAGTTCGGACAGGACTAATGAAAAACTGTTTTTT. It encodes CASSSDRTNEKLFF.

V is TRBV14 and J is TRBJ2-7; 8 bases match TRBD1. The J segment lost 0 bases and the V segment lost 4 bases, leaving 17 bases of the junction unmatched. This CDR3 spans 19 amino acids. From germline, CDR1 is SGHDN and CDR2 FVKESK. CDR3 protein: CASSPTWTGKLTSSYEQYF. CDR3 in DNA: TGTGCCAGCAGCCCAACTTGGACAGGGAAACTCACGAGCTCCTACGAGCAGTACTTC.

The chain joins TRBV6-1 to TRBJ2-2; D gene ambiguous. This CDR3 is built from 13 residues. Deletions cut 3 bases from V and 6 bases from J, with 8 bases between. In germline, CDR1 is MNHNS, CDR2 SASEGT. For the CDR3, the DNA is TGTGCCAGCAGTGATAGTCCCTCCGGGGAGCTGTTTTTT. This translates into CASSDSPSGELFF.